Below, 27 T cell receptor beta chains from the same sample are listed, as sequenced in a study of PD-1 blockade in classical Hodgkin lymphoma. TCRdb's table, derived via immunoSEQ multiplex PCR, lists solely in-frame clones and lacks some. In the table there are roughly 15,000 clones, approximately 60% of which are singletons. Relapses following autologous stem cell transplantation were seen in all patients, with brentuximab vedotin exposure varying. The sample consisted of peripheral blood mononuclear cells (PBMCs), taken before the second cycle of nivolumab. The receptors derive from a human donor with classical Hodgkin lymphoma.

The rearrangement links TRBV28 to TRBJ2-1; 8 nucleotides agree with TRBD2. CDR3 length: 15 residues. The V segment lost 2 bases and the J segment 2 bases; nucleotides outside the gene matches: 2. From germline, CDR1 is MDHEN and CDR2 SYDVKM. DNA of the CDR3: TGTGCCAGCAGTTTAGCTAGCGGGCCCTACAATGAGCAGTTCTTC. Translated: CASSLASGPYNEQFF.

The CDR3 here is CASRDPGQGLFF. The CDR3 DNA is TGTGCCAGCAGAGACCCGGGACAGGGGTTGTTCTTC. The rearrangement uses TRBV2 and TRBJ2-1; TRBD1 agrees at 10 bases. CDR3 length: 12 amino acids. The ends lost 6 bases at V and 15 bases at J; junction bases unmatched: 8. Germline V gene sequence: CDR1 SNHLY, CDR2 FYNNEI.

The chain uses TRBV27 and TRBJ2-5, with 7 bases that match TRBD1. Germline loops: CDR1 MNHEY, CDR2 SMNVEV (reference sequence). The CDR3 is made up of 14 amino acids. V trimming: 5 bases; J trimming: 5 bases; junction bases outside the gene matches: 8. The CDR3 spells CASSPRDRVETQYF. In DNA form, the CDR3 reads TGTGCCAGCAGTCCCAGAGACAGGGTGGAGACCCAGTACTTC.

The rearrangement joins TRBV9 to TRBJ2-3; 8 bases are a match to TRBD2. Germline assignment: CDR1 SGDLS and CDR2 YYNGEE. The V and J ends lost 0 bases and 2 bases, in that order; junction bases with no gene match: 2. The CDR3 is made up of 15 amino acids. The CDR3 spells CASSVGGGFTDTQYF. In DNA, the CDR3 is TGTGCCAGCAGCGTAGGCGGGGGGTTCACAGATACGCAGTATTTT.

Judged by abundance, this clone is large (0.1 to 1%). The gene calls are TRBV11-2 and TRBJ2-2; D is ambiguous. V was pared by 5 bases and J by 5 bases, with 6 bases between. The CDR3 runs 12 residues. The germline V gene encodes CDR1 SGHAT and CDR2 FQNNGV. The CDR3 protein is CASSVRTGELFF. CDR3 in DNA: TGTGCCAGCAGCGTCAGAACCGGGGAGCTGTTTTTT.

The chain carries TRBV28 and TRBJ2-7; no clear D gene. The CDR3 consists of 14 residues. V was cut by 3 bases and J by 5 bases, with 14 bases left in between. Germline assignment: CDR1 MDHEN and CDR2 SYDVKM. Here the CDR3 DNA reads TGTGCCAGCAGTTTGACATTACGGGCCGACGAGCAGTACTTC. It encodes CASSLTLRADEQYF.

The CDR3 DNA reads TGTGCCAGCAGCCAAACGCCAGGGGCAGAAGCTTTCTTT. Its protein is CASSQTPGAEAFF. V is TRBV7-2 and J is TRBJ1-1; D may be TRBD1 (6 bases). The CDR3 is 13 residues long. Germline loops: CDR1 SGHTA, CDR2 FQGNSA. Trimming took off 5 bases at V and 8 bases at J, with 15 bases between the two ends.

CDR3 sequence: CASSLGWTKETQYF. In DNA, the CDR3 is TGTGCCAGCAGCTTGGGATGGACCAAAGAGACCCAGTACTTC. The V and J genes are TRBV5-6 and TRBJ2-5; D remains ambiguous. This CDR3 region has 14 residues. V lost 0 bases, J lost 3 bases, and 9 bases lay in between. From germline, CDR1 is SGHDT and CDR2 YYEEEE.

This clone was seen only a few times. The chain carries TRBV9 and TRBJ2-2; 8 positions match TRBD1. This CDR3 has 15 residues. Looked up from germline, CDR1 is SGDLS and CDR2 is YYNGEE. J lost 2 bases, V lost 2 bases, and 2 bases had no gene match. CDR3 sequence reads: CASSVTGVNTGELFF. CDR3 coding DNA: TGTGCCAGCAGCGTGACAGGGGTTAACACCGGGGAGCTGTTTTTT.

The V and J genes are TRBV4-1 and TRBJ1-5, with a possible D match to TRBD1 (5 bases). The germline V gene has CDR1 MGHRA and CDR2 YSYEKL. V shed 0 bases and J shed 4 bases, with 10 bases lying between them. This CDR3 contains 15 residues. CDR3 protein: CASSQDWPGNQPQHF. The CDR3 DNA is TGCGCCAGCAGCCAAGATTGGCCAGGGAATCAGCCCCAGCATTTT.

The rearrangement joins TRBV27 to TRBJ2-1, with TRBD1 identical over 7 bases. V trimming: 5 bases; J trimming: 0 bases; junction bases outside the gene matches: 10. The germline V gene encodes CDR1 MNHEY and CDR2 SMNVEV (reference sequence). The CDR3 extends over 17 amino acids. The chain's CDR3 is CASSPSTRDSSYNEQFF. Written as DNA, the CDR3 is TGTGCCAGCAGTCCCTCCACCAGGGACAGCTCCTACAATGAGCAGTTCTTC.

This clone turned up a few times. This chain connects TRBV5-4 to TRBJ2-7, with a tentative D call TRBD2 (6 bases). Trimming took 5 bases from V and 0 from J, leaving 9 bases between them. The CDR3 has 13 amino acids. Germline values: CDR1 SGHNT, CDR2 YYREEE (reference sequence). CDR3 nucleotides: TGTGCCAGCAGGCGGGACCTCTCCTACGAGCAGTACTTC. Protein: CASRRDLSYEQYF.

The chain is built from TRBV18 and TRBJ2-1, with TRBD2 matching 10 bases. V lost 5 bases, J lost 8 bases, and 9 bases stayed unmatched. This CDR3 comprises 15 residues. Looked up from germline, CDR1 is KGHSH and CDR2 is LQKENI. CDR3 amino acids: CASSAPSGSGDEQFF. Written as DNA, the CDR3 is TGTGCCAGCTCAGCCCCTAGCGGGAGCGGGGATGAGCAGTTCTTC.

This clone appeared a few times. V gene TRBV10-3 combines with J gene TRBJ2-3; either TRBD1 or TRBD2 may fit D (6 bases each). Per germline, CDR1 ENHRY and CDR2 SYGVKD. Trimming stripped 11 bases from V and 2 bases from J, with 20 bases between. The CDR3 has 15 amino acids. DNA of the CDR3: TGTGCCTCGGCGGAGGGGGGCCAGATCACAGATACGCAGTATTTT. It specifies CASAEGGQITDTQYF.

The chain links TRBV18 to TRBJ2-5; 10 bases fit TRBD2. The CDR3 consists of 17 residues. Germline V gene lookup returns CDR1 KGHSH and CDR2 LQKENI. V lost 3 bases to trimming and J lost 5 bases; unmatched junction nucleotides: 12. Here the CDR3 DNA reads TGTGCCAGCTCACCCAGGACTAGCGGACGATTGGGGGAGACCCAGTACTTC. This translates into CASSPRTSGRLGETQYF. Full variable domain (missing parts from reference TRBV18 and TRBJ2-5): NAGVMQNPRHLVRRRGQEARLRCSPMKGHSHVYWYRQLPEEGLKFMVYLQKENIIDESGMPKERFSAEFPKEGPSILRIQQVVRGDSAAYFCASSPRTSGRLGETQYFGPGTRLLVL.

Only one count was recorded for this clone. The CDR3 DNA follows: TGTGCCAGCAGTTTCCAGGCAGGGCATGCGGTCGAGCAGTACTTC. It translates to CASSFQAGHAVEQYF. The rearrangement joins TRBV27 to TRBJ2-7; weak D call: TRBD1 (5 bases). V was trimmed by 3 bases and J by 6 bases, leaving 18 bases between them. Per germline, CDR1 MNHEY and CDR2 SMNVEV (reference sequence). The CDR3 runs 15 residues.

This clone was found once. This chain links TRBV7-9 with TRBJ2-2; the D call may be TRBD1 or TRBD2 (5 bases each). Germline CDR1 reads SEHNR; CDR2 reads FQNEAQ (reference sequence). Trimming pared 5 bases from V and 4 bases from J, leaving 11 bases between. The CDR3 runs to 14 residues. The CDR3 loop is CASSPPGGTGELFF. In DNA form, the CDR3 reads TGTGCCAGCAGCCCCCCTGGGGGCACCGGGGAGCTGTTTTTT.

This clone was seen only once. The chain joins TRBV23-1 to TRBJ2-7; no clear D. TRBV23-1 is placed among ORFs of uncertain function. The CDR3 consists of 10 residues. V gave up 8 bases and J gave up 0 bases, with 2 bases separating them. CDR3 in amino acids: CASCSYEQYF. The CDR3 DNA reads as TGCGCCAGCTGCTCCTACGAGCAGTACTTC.

The chain uses TRBV2 and TRBJ2-3; 8 bases are a match to TRBD2. Germline CDR1 SNHLY, CDR2 FYNNEI. The CDR3 loop spans 17 amino acids. The trim removed 8 bases at V and 5 bases at J, leaving 18 bases unmatched. CDR3 loop: CASSGFVFMREEDTQYF. CDR3 bases: TGTGCCAGCTCGGGGTTTGTCTTCATGCGGGAGGAAGATACGCAGTATTTT.

Relative to its sample, this clone is large (0.1 to 1%). V and J are TRBV10-3 and TRBJ2-7; 8 nucleotides match TRBD1. CDR1 ENHRY and CDR2 SYGVKD come from the germline V gene. V lost 5 bases and J lost 3; bases outside the gene matches: 6. This CDR3 region has 14 residues. The CDR3 bases are TGTGCCATCAGTCCGAGCGGACAGGGCTACGAGCAGTACTTC. As protein: CAISPSGQGYEQYF.

The V call is TRBV4-1, the J call TRBJ1-1; D may be TRBD1 (5 bases). Per germline, CDR1 MGHRA and CDR2 YSYEKL. The V end was cut by 4 bases, the J end by 0 bases, with 15 bases between. CDR3 length equals 16 residues. CDR3 loop: CASSPGTAAMNTEAFF. The DNA of the CDR3 is TGCGCCAGCAGCCCCGGGACGGCTGCTATGAACACTGAAGCTTTCTTT.

The rearrangement uses TRBV27 and TRBJ1-1; D unclear. Germline loops: CDR1 MNHEY, CDR2 SMNVEV (reference sequence). V gave up 6 bases and J gave up 7 bases, with 18 bases separating them. The CDR3 covers 14 residues. CDR3 protein: CASRIIGNTGEAFF. The CDR3 DNA reads as TGTGCCAGCAGAATCATCGGGAACACCGGTGAAGCTTTCTTT.

The rearrangement links TRBV5-4 to TRBJ2-3; 9 bases are a match to TRBD2. Per germline, CDR1 SGHNT and CDR2 YYREEE (reference sequence). V dropped 2 bases and J dropped 1; count of bases not matched to a gene: 8. The CDR3 is 17 residues long. The CDR3: CASSLLAGSGGTDTQYF. The CDR3 nucleotides are TGTGCCAGCAGCTTACTAGCGGGTTCCGGGGGCACAGATACGCAGTATTTT.

J is TRBJ1-1 and V is TRBV6-6, with 8 bases that match TRBD1. V lost 7 bases to trimming and J lost 2 bases; unmatched junction nucleotides: 9. CDR1 and CDR2 from the germline V gene are MNHNY and SVGAGI (reference sequence). The CDR3 runs to 15 residues. The CDR3 DNA is TGTGCCAGCATTCCCCCGGGGACAGGAAACACTGAAGCTTTCTTT. It codes for CASIPPGTGNTEAFF.

This clone was found a few times. The J gene is TRBJ2-1, the V gene TRBV6-1, with TRBD2 matching 9 bases. Germline values: CDR1 MNHNS, CDR2 SASEGT. The CDR3 length is 14 residues. The CDR3 region is CGLSREGSYNEQFF. In nucleotides, the CDR3 is TGTGGACTTTCGCGGGAGGGCTCCTACAATGAGCAGTTCTTC.

V is TRBV7-9 and J is TRBJ1-5; unclear D gene. Trimming removed 3 bases at V and 0 bases at J, with 12 bases between. Germline CDR1 SEHNR, CDR2 FQNEAQ (reference sequence). This CDR3 region has 16 residues. For the CDR3, the DNA is TGTGCCAGCAGCTTCTCAATTGGGAGTAGCAATCAGCCCCAGCATTTT. It codes for CASSFSIGSSNQPQHF.

This rearrangement joins TRBV6-4 to TRBJ2-1; 15 nucleotides agree with TRBD2. Trimming removed 5 bases from V and 1 base from J; junction bases left unmatched: 9. This CDR3 spans 19 amino acids. Germline-derived CDR1 and CDR2 are MRHNA and SNTAGT. The CDR3 reads CASSPRGLAGGGSYNEQFF. In DNA, the CDR3 is TGTGCCAGCAGTCCTAGGGGACTAGCGGGAGGTGGGTCCTACAATGAGCAGTTCTTC.